A selection of T cell receptor beta chains follows, all from one sample in a study of cytomegalovirus exposure and HLA in healthy donors. The assay was immunoSEQ multiplex PCR, and TCRdb's table has in-frame clones only and misses some. The sample yields tens of thousands of clones, around four fifths seen once. Source material: PBMCs. The receptors stem from a human donor in good health. Both conserved end residues are part of each CDR3. D genes are given only for firm matches. Only part of the rows carry a size: once, few, many, or a class if the clone is expanded.

D gene,V gene,J gene,clone size,CDR3 protein,CDR3 DNA
NA,TRBV27,TRBJ1-2,NA,CASSLSGDTTNYGYTF,TGTGCCAGCAGTTTATCGGGGGACACAACTAACTATGGCTACACCTTC
TRBD1,TRBV5-1,TRBJ2-7,NA,CASSLWGMRQGSRYEQYF,TGCGCCAGCAGCTTGTGGGGGATGAGACAGGGGAGTCGCTACGAGCAGTACTTC
NA,TRBV30,TRBJ2-3,NA,CAWKKRTRDTDTQYF,TGTGCCTGGAAGAAGAGGACCCGGGACACAGATACGCAGTATTTT
NA,TRBV7-8,TRBJ1-1,NA,CASGNGQILNTEAFF,TGTGCCAGCGGAAATGGACAGATTCTGAACACTGAAGCTTTCTTT
TRBD2,TRBV28,TRBJ2-2,NA,CASSSWEGPLFF,TGTGCCAGCAGTTCGTGGGAGGGACCGCTGTTTTTT
NA,TRBV11-3,TRBJ1-1,once,CASSLSPNTEAFF,TGTGCCAGCAGCTTAAGCCCGAACACTGAAGCTTTCTTT
NA,TRBV5-1,TRBJ2-2,few,CASSRYGEDTGELFF,TGCGCCAGCAGCCGTTACGGGGAGGACACCGGGGAGCTGTTTTTT
TRBD1,TRBV6-1,TRBJ1-5,NA,CASSDWTGRGSNQPQHF,TGTGCCAGCAGTGATTGGACAGGGAGAGGGAGCAATCAGCCCCAGCATTTT
NA,TRBV2,TRBJ2-5,NA,CASLRPGRQETQYF,TGTGCCAGCTTACGTCCAGGGAGGCAAGAGACCCAGTACTTC
NA,TRBV7-9,TRBJ2-5,NA,CASCVPQETQYF,TGTGCCAGCTGCGTCCCTCAAGAGACCCAGTACTTC
NA,TRBV27,TRBJ1-5,NA,CASSLLGGNQPQHF,TGTGCCAGCAGTTTATTAGGGGGAAATCAGCCCCAGCATTTT
TRBD1,TRBV18,TRBJ2-2,once,CASSPPTGVDTGELFF,TGTGCCAGCTCACCACCGACAGGGGTCGACACCGGGGAGCTGTTTTTT
TRBD1,TRBV10-3,TRBJ1-6,NA,CAIRQTGDRSSPLHF,TGTGCCATCAGACAGACAGGGGACAGATCGTCACCCCTCCACTTT
TRBD1,TRBV7-3,TRBJ2-7,NA,CASSLRLSRQGEGEQYF,TGTGCCAGCAGCTTACGACTTTCGAGACAGGGGGAAGGCGAGCAGTACTTC
NA,TRBV2,TRBJ1-5,NA,CASSRRQANQPQHF,TGTGCCAGCAGTCGTCGACAGGCCAATCAGCCCCAGCATTTT
TRBD1,TRBV4-3,TRBJ2-7,NA,CASSQGQGFEQYF,TGCGCCAGCAGCCAGGGACAGGGTTTCGAGCAGTACTTC
NA,TRBV30,TRBJ1-3,once,CAWSEQGNTIYF,TGTGCCTGGAGCGAACAGGGAAACACCATATATTTT
TRBD2,TRBV5-4,TRBJ2-2,NA,CASSYPSGGTGELFF,TGTGCCAGCAGCTACCCTAGCGGGGGTACCGGGGAGCTGTTTTTT
TRBD2,TRBV7-2,TRBJ2-7,few,CASSALGGGPYEQYF,TGTGCCAGCAGCGCCCTCGGGGGGGGGCCCTACGAGCAGTACTTC
NA,TRBV10-3,TRBJ1-5,NA,CAISETAGTRIPIHGNQPQHF,TGTGCCATCAGTGAGACCGCCGGGACAAGGATACCTATCCATGGCAATCAGCCCCAGCATTTT
TRBD1,TRBV5-1,TRBJ1-5,NA,CASSLGSGTGGNQPQHF,TGCGCCAGCAGCTTGGGCTCCGGGACAGGGGGAAATCAGCCCCAGCATTTT
NA,TRBV15,TRBJ1-4,once,CATSRDLPRAGLNEKLFF,TGTGCCACCAGCAGAGATTTACCAAGGGCAGGGCTAAATGAAAAACTGTTTTTT
NA,TRBV5-1,TRBJ2-1,NA,CASSLVGYNEQFF,TGCGCCAGCAGCTTGGTCGGTTACAATGAGCAGTTCTTC
NA,TRBV19,TRBJ2-7,NA,CASSGDYEQYF,TGTGCCAGTTCAGGGGATTACGAGCAGTACTTC
TRBD1,TRBV5-1,TRBJ2-5,few,CASSSGTGGEETQYF,TGCGCCAGCAGCTCCGGGACAGGGGGGGAGGAGACCCAGTACTTC
TRBD1,TRBV9,TRBJ2-1,NA,CASSTGTASSYNEQFF,TGTGCCAGCAGCACTGGGACAGCGAGCTCCTACAATGAGCAGTTCTTC
TRBD1,TRBV11-2,TRBJ1-2,NA,CASSFNQGQGAMSNGYTF,TGTGCCAGCAGCTTTAACCAGGGACAGGGGGCGATGAGCAACGGCTACACCTTC
NA,TRBV7-2,TRBJ1-5,NA,CASSLDWSAGMISNQPQHF,TGTGCCAGCAGCTTAGATTGGTCGGCAGGGATGATTAGCAATCAGCCCCAGCATTTT
NA,TRBV2,TRBJ2-7,NA,CASSDPQYEQYF,TGTGCCAGCAGTGACCCCCAGTACGAGCAGTACTTC
NA,TRBV11-1,TRBJ1-4,NA,CASSSGQLDEKLFF,TGTGCCAGCAGCTCGGGACAATTGGATGAAAAACTGTTTTTT
TRBD1,TRBV28,TRBJ2-7,NA,CATIGQGLGYF,TGTGCCACCATAGGACAGGGATTAGGGTACTTC
NA,TRBV4-3,TRBJ2-3,NA,CASSQDQTDTQYF,TGCGCCAGCAGCCAAGACCAGACAGATACGCAGTATTTT
TRBD1,TRBV5-1,TRBJ1-1,NA,CASRLTGDTEAFF,TGCGCCAGCAGATTGACAGGGGATACTGAAGCTTTCTTT
NA,TRBV6-1,TRBJ1-5,few,CASGPDTNFQPQHF,TGTGCCAGCGGCCCCGACACCAATTTTCAGCCCCAGCATTTT
TRBD2,TRBV25-1,TRBJ2-7,NA,CASSTLAGYGEQYF,TGTGCCAGCAGTACCCTAGCGGGGTATGGCGAGCAGTACTTC
NA,TRBV23-1,TRBJ2-7,NA,CASSLALDRQDSGSYEQYF,TGCGCCAGCAGTCTTGCCCTAGATCGTCAGGACAGTGGCTCCTACGAGCAGTACTTC
NA,TRBV27,TRBJ1-1,NA,CASSLSNTGREAFF,TGTGCCAGCAGTTTATCGAACACAGGGCGTGAAGCTTTCTTT
TRBD1,TRBV7-9,TRBJ1-2,NA,CASSFADRDGYTF,TGTGCCAGCAGCTTTGCGGACAGGGACGGCTACACCTTC
NA,TRBV6-1,TRBJ1-6,NA,CASSEMQGSSYNSPLHF,TGTGCCAGCAGTGAAATGCAGGGAAGCTCCTATAATTCACCCCTCCACTTT
TRBD1,TRBV11-3,TRBJ2-3,NA,CASSFDRGQDTQYF,TGTGCCAGCAGCTTCGACAGGGGACAAGATACGCAGTATTTT
NA,TRBV6-5,TRBJ1-6,NA,CASSYDSYNSPLHF,TGTGCCAGCAGTTATGACAGCTATAATTCACCCCTCCACTTT
NA,TRBV14,TRBJ1-5,NA,CASSQTGMGNQPQHF,TGTGCCAGCAGCCAAACAGGGATGGGCAATCAGCCCCAGCATTTT
TRBD1,TRBV5-1,TRBJ1-1,NA,CASRDTGGGTEAFF,TGCGCCAGCAGAGACACAGGGGGGGGCACTGAAGCTTTCTTT
TRBD1,TRBV29-1,TRBJ1-1,NA,CSASSGDSEAFF,TGCAGCGCCTCCAGTGGGGACAGTGAAGCTTTCTTT
TRBD1,TRBV6-6,TRBJ2-7,NA,CASSFPGQGDYEQYF,TGTGCCAGCAGTTTTCCGGGACAGGGGGACTACGAGCAGTACTTC
NA,TRBV6-5,TRBJ1-1,NA,CASRPPRTLNTEAFF,TGTGCCAGCAGACCCCCCCGGACTTTGAACACTGAAGCTTTCTTT
TRBD1,TRBV2,TRBJ1-4,NA,CASTRDRNEKLFF,TGTGCCAGCACGAGGGACAGAAATGAAAAACTGTTTTTT
TRBD1,TRBV19,TRBJ2-1,NA,CASSATGGSYNEQFF,TGTGCCAGTAGTGCGACAGGGGGCTCCTACAATGAGCAGTTCTTC